The 27 T cell receptor beta chains reported below all come from one sample, sequenced in a study of T cells in Graves' hyperthyroidism and ophthalmopathy. Regions amplified from RNA transcripts were the TCR beta CDR3 regions. When the TCR CDR3 underwent first-round RT-PCR, the HTBI primer set was used. Each CDR3 protein is one row after TCRdb ran MiXCR on the multiplex PCR reads. Altogether 90,000 to 120,000 distinct CDR3 sequences are present, about 15% being singletons, with the ten largest covering 40% to 50%. What was sequenced was blood. Every receptor here comes from a woman between 50 and 59 years old with Graves' hyperthyroidism.

This clonotype was picked up many times. This chain connects TRBV29-1 to TRBJ2-7, with TRBD2 as a possible D gene (6 bases). This CDR3 spans 13 amino acids. V was pared by 5 bases and J by 2 bases, with 13 bases between. Germline CDR1 SQVTM, CDR2 ANQGSEA. The CDR3 region is CSVLEGFAYEQYF. The CDR3 region has the DNA TGCAGCGTTCTGGAGGGATTCGCCTACGAGCAGTACTTC.

This clonotype was detected ten times or more. The chain recombines TRBV5-1 with TRBJ2-2, with 8 bases identical to TRBD2. This CDR3 is built from 16 residues. With 6 bases clipped from V and 6 bases from J, the junction kept 13 bases outside the gene matches. Germline V gene sequence: CDR1 SGHRS, CDR2 YFSETQ. CDR3 sequence reads: CASTAGGDALPGELFF. Here the CDR3 DNA reads TGCGCCAGCACCGCCGGGGGGGACGCCTTACCCGGGGAGCTGTTTTTT.

The sample holds many counts of this clonotype. The V gene is TRBV18, the J gene TRBJ2-5; D not certain. Germline lookup yields CDR1 KGHSH and CDR2 LQKENI. The V end was cut by 4 bases, the J end by 1 base, with 10 bases between. The CDR3 covers 14 residues. The CDR3 region is CASSLPDFQETQYF. The CDR3 DNA reads TGTGCCAGCTCACTTCCAGACTTCCAAGAGACCCAGTACTTC.

This clonotype has a count of ten or more. The genes are TRBV18 and TRBJ2-7, with TRBD2 matching over 8 bases. This CDR3 comprises 16 residues. Germline lookup yields CDR1 KGHSH and CDR2 LQKENI. V lost 0 bases, J lost 5 bases, and 9 bases stayed unmatched. The CDR3 sequence: CASSPPWGREGDEQYF. In DNA form, the CDR3 reads TGTGCCAGCTCACCACCGTGGGGTCGGGAGGGAGACGAGCAGTACTTC.

This clonotype has a count of ten or more. The V call is TRBV28, the J call TRBJ2-1; D is ambiguous. The V end was cut by 6 bases, the J end by 0 bases, with 9 bases between. This CDR3 comprises 14 residues. Germline CDR1 reads MDHEN; CDR2 reads SYDVKM. The CDR3 spells CASSPRSSYNEQFF. The DNA for the CDR3 is TGTGCCAGCAGCCCCCGGAGCTCCTACAATGAGCAGTTCTTC.

In its sample, this clonotype was seen many times. The chain employs TRBV30 and TRBJ1-2, with D possibly being TRBD1 (5 bases). This CDR3 is built from 12 residues. Germline values: CDR1 GTSNPN, CDR2 SVGIG (reference sequence). The V gene lost 3 bases and the J gene lost 3 bases, with 8 bases spanning the gap. The CDR3, as DNA: TGTGCCTGGAGAAGGGACCACTATGGCTACACCTTC. It codes for CAWRRDHYGYTF.

Many counts were recorded for this clonotype. The chain combines TRBV4-1 with TRBJ1-1, with D unresolved. This CDR3 is 14 amino acids long. CDR1 is MGHRA, CDR2 YSYEKL, per germline. Trimming removed 4 bases from V and 1 base from J, with 10 bases in between. CDR3 protein: CASSRQDANTEAFF. The CDR3 region has the DNA TGCGCCAGCAGCCGACAAGACGCGAACACTGAAGCTTTCTTT.

V usage is TRBV19 and J usage is TRBJ1-1; D is ambiguous. Germline V lookup: CDR1 LNHDA, CDR2 SQIVND (reference sequence). Trimming cost V 7 bases and J 5 bases, with 14 bases left between them. The CDR3 is 13 residues long. The CDR3: CASIPGRGTEAFF. The CDR3 DNA reads as TGTGCCAGTATCCCGGGCCGGGGAACTGAAGCTTTCTTT.

This clonotype was recorded at least ten times. This chain links TRBV24-1 with TRBJ2-1; D tentatively reads TRBD1 or TRBD2 (7 bases each). Germline V gene data show CDR1 as KGHDR and CDR2 as SFDVKD. V was pared by 1 base and J by 3 bases, with 15 bases between. This CDR3 has 17 amino acids. CDR3 coding DNA: TGTGCCACCAGTGATTTTTCCAGCGGGACAGTCTACAATGAGCAGTTCTTC. It yields the protein CATSDFSSGTVYNEQFF.

This clonotype showed up many times. The chain links TRBV30 to TRBJ2-5; perhaps TRBD2 as D (6 bases). This CDR3 comprises 14 residues. CDR1 and CDR2 from the germline V gene are GTSNPN and SVGIG (reference sequence). The germline V and J ends were trimmed by 5 bases and 2 bases, with 15 bases remaining between them. The DNA for the CDR3 is TGTGCCTGGGGTGGGGACTTTAAACAAGAGACCCAGTACTTC. Amino acid sequence: CAWGGDFKQETQYF. Complete variable domain (other parts from reference TRBV30 and TRBJ2-5): SQTIHQWPATLVQPVGSPLSLECTVEGTSNPNLYWYRQAAGRGLQLLFYSVGIGQISSEVPQNLSASRPQDRQFILSSKKLLLSDSGFYLCAWGGDFKQETQYFGPGTRLLVL.

This clonotype was seen only a few times. The chain couples TRBV18 to TRBJ1-1, with D hard to call. Looked up from germline, CDR1 is KGHSH and CDR2 is LQKENI. The length of the CDR3 is 14 residues. V was trimmed by 0 bases and J by 4 bases, leaving 9 bases between them. The CDR3 sequence: CASSPPNWGTEAFF. DNA of the CDR3: TGTGCCAGCTCACCACCGAACTGGGGCACTGAAGCTTTCTTT.

This chain uses TRBV12-3 or TRBV12-4 with TRBJ1-1; no firm D call. The V end was cut by 6 bases, the J end by 0 bases, with 8 bases between. The CDR3 runs to 13 residues. CDR3 DNA: TGTGCCAGCAGCCAGCTCATGAACACTGAAGCTTTCTTT. Translated: CASSQLMNTEAFF.

This clonotype came up many times. The V gene is TRBV28, the J gene TRBJ1-1; no reliable D call. This CDR3 comprises 15 residues. Trimming removed 4 bases at V and 4 bases at J, with 16 bases between. Germline V gene sequence: CDR1 MDHEN, CDR2 SYDVKM. This CDR3 is CASSSPDARGTEAFF. In nucleotides, the CDR3 is TGTGCCAGCAGTTCGCCGGACGCGCGCGGCACTGAAGCTTTCTTT.

This clonotype was seen ten or more times. The V call is TRBV7-9, the J call TRBJ2-1, with TRBD1 as a possible D gene (5 bases). Germline V gene data show CDR1 as SEHNR and CDR2 as FQNEAQ (reference sequence). V lost 5 bases to trimming and J lost 7 bases, with 21 bases between them. The CDR3 has 16 amino acids. The CDR3: CASSLQTPYGANEQFF. The CDR3 DNA reads as TGTGCCAGCAGCCTTCAAACCCCCTATGGGGCGAATGAGCAGTTCTTC.

This clonotype was observed a handful of times. A much larger clone is a single base away; this may be a read error. This chain joins TRBV6-1 and TRBJ1-2; D remains ambiguous. CDR1 is MNHNS, CDR2 SASEGT, per germline. The CDR3 has 14 amino acids. The V end lost 4 bases, the J end lost 6 bases, and 15 bases lay between the germline ends. CDR3 amino acids: CASSGVGGVNGYTF. In DNA form, the CDR3 reads TGTGCCAGCAGTGGAGTCGGAGGAGTAAATGGCTACACCTTC.

CDR3 protein: CASNGGLNTEAFF. The CDR3 DNA reads as TGTGCCAGCAATGGTGGATTGAACACTGAAGCTTTCTTT. V is TRBV6-2 or TRBV6-3 and J is TRBJ1-1, with D hard to call. V lost 7 bases and J 0 bases, leaving 9 bases between the germline ends. In germline, CDR1 is MNHEY, CDR2 SVGEGT. This CDR3 region has 13 residues.

This clonotype was counted many times. This chain uses TRBV7-3 with TRBJ2-1; 14 bases are a match to TRBD2. The CDR3 extends over 15 amino acids. Unmatched junction bases numbered 5, after V lost 5 bases and J lost 8 bases. The germline CDR1 and CDR2 sequences are SGHTA and FQGTGA. CDR3 residues: CASSEGTSGSHEQFF. The CDR3 DNA follows: TGTGCCAGCAGCGAAGGGACTAGCGGGAGTCATGAGCAGTTCTTC. The full variable domain, rest sourced from reference TRBV7-3 and TRBJ2-1, is GAGVSQTPSNKVTEKGKYVELRCDPISGHTALYWYRQSLGQGPEFLIYFQGTGAADDSGLPNDRFFAVRPEGSVSTLKIQRTERGDSAVYLCASSEGTSGSHEQFFGPGTRLTVL.

The table lists this clonotype with many counts. This chain connects TRBV6-1 to TRBJ2-7; TRBD1 is a possible D gene (5 bases). Germline V gene sequence: CDR1 MNHNS, CDR2 SASEGT. Trimming stripped 8 bases from V and 3 bases from J, with 11 bases between. CDR3 length equals 12 residues. The CDR3 reads CASGPGNYEQYV. The CDR3 nucleotides are TGTGCCAGCGGACCAGGGAACTACGAGCAGTACGTC.

The chain combines TRBV6-9 with TRBJ2-5, with D maybe TRBD2 (6 bases). The CDR3 is 15 residues long. V was clipped by 5 bases and J by 4 bases, with 17 bases between them. Germline V gene lookup returns CDR1 MNHGY and CDR2 SVAAGI. In nucleotides, the CDR3 is TGTGCCAGCAGTCATGGGAGGCAGGGAGGAGAGACCCAGTACTTC. This codes for CASSHGRQGGETQYF.

This rearrangement joins TRBV6-1 to TRBJ1-1, with a tentative D call TRBD1 (5 bases). The CDR3 covers 13 residues. Trimming removed 8 bases from V and 11 bases from J, with 21 bases in between. Germline CDR1 is MNHNS and CDR2 is SASEGT. The CDR3 protein is CASGTSMAGRAFF. The CDR3 DNA is TGTGCCAGCGGGACCTCCATGGCCGGTCGGGCTTTCTTT.

This clonotype was recorded a few times. The chain recombines TRBV28 with TRBJ2-1; no clear D gene. Germline V gives CDR1 MDHEN, CDR2 SYDVKM. The CDR3 extends over 13 amino acids. The germline V and J ends were trimmed by 4 bases and 3 bases, with 7 bases remaining between them. DNA for the CDR3: TGTGCCAGCAGTTCGGCGGACTACAATGAGCAGTTCTTC. Translation gives CASSSADYNEQFF.

This clonotype has ten or more counts. The chain combines TRBV12-3 or TRBV12-4 with TRBJ2-7, with D perhaps matching TRBD2 (5 bases). Trimming took off 4 bases at V and 2 bases at J, with 12 bases between the two ends. The CDR3 extends over 14 amino acids. CDR3 sequence (DNA): TGTGCCAGCAGTTACTGGACTCTGACCTACGAGCAGTACTTC. Translating gives CASSYWTLTYEQYF.

This clonotype occurred many times. The chain uses TRBV7-3 and TRBJ2-1; D call uncertain. Germline CDR1 and CDR2: SGHTA and FQGTGA. This CDR3 contains 13 residues. V lost 5 bases, J lost 8 bases, and 13 bases lay in between. Written as DNA, the CDR3 is TGTGCCAGCAGCCTCGACCTTTCGGATGAGCAGTTCTTC. Its translation: CASSLDLSDEQFF.

The V call is TRBV12-3 or TRBV12-4, the J call TRBJ2-3; D perhaps matches TRBD2 (5 bases). The V end was cut by 8 bases, the J end by 5 bases, with 11 bases between. CDR3 size: 12 residues. This CDR3 reads CASREGVDTQYF. In DNA form, the CDR3 reads TGTGCCAGCCGCGAGGGAGTAGATACGCAGTATTTT.

In its sample, this clonotype was seen many times. The genes are TRBV3-1 and TRBJ1-2, with 7 positions matching TRBD1. The CDR3 consists of 14 residues. V lost 1 base, J lost 8 bases, and 7 bases stayed unmatched. The germline CDR1 and CDR2 sequences are LGHDT and YNNKEL (reference sequence). This CDR3 reads CASSQANRGSGYTF. The CDR3 region has the DNA TGTGCCAGCAGCCAAGCAAACAGGGGTTCCGGCTACACCTTC.

This clonotype appeared many times. DNA for the CDR3: TGTGCCAGCAGCCAGGCTAGCGGGAGGGCCTTGGATACGCAGTATTTT. This translates into CASSQASGRALDTQYF. V is TRBV7-2 and J is TRBJ2-3, with 12 bases lining up with TRBD2. The CDR3 is 16 residues long. V shed 5 bases and J 6 bases; nucleotides not matched to a gene: 9. Germline V gene lookup returns CDR1 SGHTA and CDR2 FQGNSA.

This clonotype was observed many times. This sequence joins TRBV5-6 and TRBJ2-7; 7 nucleotides line up with TRBD1. There are 14 residues in the CDR3. Germline trimming cut 3 bases from V and 5 bases from J; bases unmatched to any gene: 8. Germline V gene data show CDR1 as SGHDT and CDR2 as YYEEEE. In DNA, the CDR3 is TGTGCCAGCAGCTCGACAGGGACAACCGACGAGCAGTACTTC. Amino acids: CASSSTGTTDEQYF.